This T cell receptor (beta chain) is drawn from a study of a mutant IDH1 vaccine in newly diagnosed glioma. Study-level background: First vaccine doses came 4-6 weeks after radiotherapy alone, or with temozolomide cycles.

Measured with immunoSEQ multiplex PCR; TCRdb has only the in-frame clones, and not every one. The sample yields approximately 21,000 clones, 84% seen once. Comments on this clone: What it recognizes is unknown.

Time point described: week 47, end of study. Topical imiquimod was applied with each vaccine dose, which held 300 ug of mutant IDH1 20-mer peptide. New WHO grade 3 or 4 IDH1-mutant, ATRX-lost astrocytomas were present in all donors. V was cut by 2 bases and J by 1 base, with 18 bases left in between. Germline V gene lookup returns CDR1 SGDLS and CDR2 YYNGEE. CDR3 length: 17 amino acids. The starting material was PBMCs, obtained from a glioma patient whose treatment included an IDH1 peptide vaccine. The sequence derives from a middle-aged man with glioma. The chain is built from TRBV9 and TRBJ1-2; possible D gene TRBD1, 6 bases. CDR3 bases: TGTGCCAGCAGCGTCGAGAGGGGGAGCGGTAGTAACTATGGCTACACCTTC. It codes for CASSVERGSGSNYGYTF. The full variable domain, in which reference TRBV9 and TRBJ1-2 provide the parts outside the CDR3, is DSGVTQTPKHLITATGQRVTLRCSPRSGDLSVYWYQQSLDQGLQFLIQYYNGEERAKGNILERFSAQQFPDLHSELNLSSLELGDSALYFCASSVERGSGSNYGYTFGSGTRLTVV.